The 24 T cell receptor beta chains below all came from one sample that was sequenced in a study of blood T cell repertoires in COVID-19. Libraries were prepared by immunoSEQ multiplex PCR; TCRdb keeps only in-frame clonotypes and omits some of them. The data hold approximately 91,000 clones, with 75% to 85% observed a single time. Sequenced material: peripheral blood. The receptor set was obtained from a man between 65 and 85 years old with acute or convalescent COVID-19.

This clone was detected only once. The chain employs TRBV18 and TRBJ1-1; D call uncertain. The CDR3 is 11 amino acids. V was shortened by 3 bases and J by 7 bases, with 6 bases between the two germline ends. Germline V lookup: CDR1 KGHSH, CDR2 LQKENI. CDR3 sequence reads: CASSPHNEAFF. The CDR3 coding sequence is TGTGCCAGCTCACCCCACAATGAAGCTTTCTTT. Full variable domain (missing parts from reference TRBV18 and TRBJ1-1): NAGVMQNPRHLVRRRGQEARLRCSPMKGHSHVYWYRQLPEEGLKFMVYLQKENIIDESGMPKERFSAEFPKEGPSILRIQQVVRGDSAAYFCASSPHNEAFFGQGTRLTVV.

The V call is TRBV5-5, the J call TRBJ2-7, with 11 bases fitting TRBD1. Trimming took 4 bases from V and 3 from J; bases not matched to a gene: 3. Germline V gene sequence: CDR1 SGHKS, CDR2 YYEKEE (reference sequence). The length of the CDR3 is 14 residues. The CDR3 sequence: CASSGTGGFYEQYF. In DNA, the CDR3 is TGTGCCAGCAGCGGGACAGGGGGTTTCTACGAGCAGTACTTC.

The chain links TRBV2 to TRBJ1-1; 8 positions match TRBD1. With V trimmed by 5 bases and J by 3 bases, 2 bases remained unmatched. Germline assignment: CDR1 SNHLY and CDR2 FYNNEI. The CDR3 length is 13 residues. The CDR3 DNA sequence: TGTGCCAGCAGTCCGGACAGGGACACTGAAGCTTTCTTT. Amino acids: CASSPDRDTEAFF.

This sequence joins TRBV7-2 and TRBJ2-1, with a possible D match to TRBD2 (6 bases). CDR1 and CDR2 from the germline V gene are SGHTA and FQGNSA. This CDR3 is 15 amino acids long. Trimming removed 0 bases from V and 12 bases from J, with 18 bases in between. CDR3 protein: CASSLARDGLGTQFF. As DNA, the CDR3 is TGTGCCAGCAGCTTAGCGCGGGACGGCCTAGGAACGCAGTTCTTC.

The genes are TRBV27 and TRBJ1-3, with no clear D. The V end lost 2 bases, the J end lost 4 bases, and 9 bases lay between the germline ends. This CDR3 is 14 amino acids long. Looked up from germline, CDR1 is MNHEY and CDR2 is SMNVEV (reference sequence). Written as DNA, the CDR3 is TGTGCCAGCAGTTTACGAGAGAAGGGAAACACCATATATTTT. Translating gives CASSLREKGNTIYF.

V gene TRBV9 combines with J gene TRBJ2-5, with a tentative D call TRBD2 (6 bases). The CDR3 is 12 residues long. CDR1 is SGDLS and CDR2 is YYNGEE in the germline V gene. The ends were cut back, 3 bases at V and 4 bases at J, with 7 bases in the middle. CDR3: CASSDGRETQYF. The CDR3 DNA follows: TGTGCCAGCAGCGACGGGAGAGAGACCCAGTACTTC.

This clone has only a few counts. CDR3 residues: CASSLEVRSESPLHF. CDR3 nucleotides: TGTGCCAGCAGCTTGGAGGTCCGAAGCGAATCACCCCTCCACTTT. The chain uses TRBV5-8 and TRBJ1-6; unclear D gene. The V end was cut by 0 bases, the J end by 10 bases, with 14 bases between. The CDR3 is 15 amino acids. Per the germline V gene, CDR1 is SGHTS and CDR2 is YDEGEE.

This chain joins TRBV27 and TRBJ2-1; 8 bases agree with TRBD1. CDR1 is MNHEY, CDR2 SMNVEV, per germline (reference sequence). The CDR3 sequence is 15 residues long. Trimming at V came to 5 bases and at J to 5 bases, leaving 8 bases not matched to a gene. The CDR3 is CASSPDRGAHNEQFF. CDR3 DNA: TGTGCCAGCAGTCCCGACAGGGGCGCCCACAATGAGCAGTTCTTC.

This clone was counted many times. The chain uses TRBV14 and TRBJ2-1, with TRBD2 as a possible D gene (6 bases). The V gene lost 9 bases and the J gene lost 1 base, with 10 bases spanning the gap. Germline CDR1 SGHDN, CDR2 FVKESK. This CDR3 is built from 13 residues. The CDR3 region has the DNA TGTGCCAGATTAGCGGCTTCCTACAATGAGCAGTTCTTC. Amino acid sequence: CARLAASYNEQFF.

The J gene is TRBJ2-3, the V gene TRBV5-8; 9 positions match TRBD1. CDR1 and CDR2 (germline): SGHTS, YDEGEE. V trimming: 1 base; J trimming: 3 bases; junction bases outside the gene matches: 3. The CDR3 is 15 residues long. DNA of the CDR3: TGTGCCAGCAGCTTGTACAGGGGGCGAACAGATACGCAGTATTTT. Its translation: CASSLYRGRTDTQYF.

This clone was observed a few times. The chain links TRBV6-2 or TRBV6-3 to TRBJ2-1, with a possible D match to TRBD2 (6 bases). Germline CDR1 reads MNHEY; CDR2 reads SVGEGT. Trimming shortened V by 4 bases and J by 10 bases, and 20 bases separated the two germline ends. The length of the CDR3 is 15 residues. CDR3 amino acids: CASSSEGVGSIEQFF. The CDR3 DNA reads TGTGCCAGCAGTTCGGAGGGAGTCGGCTCAATCGAGCAGTTCTTC.

The chain links TRBV15 to TRBJ2-1; 8 nucleotides match TRBD2. Germline V gene lookup returns CDR1 LNHNV and CDR2 YYDKDF (reference sequence). Germline trimming cut 4 bases from V and 9 bases from J; bases unmatched to any gene: 8. The CDR3 covers 14 residues. CDR3 bases: TGTGCCACCAGCAAAGGGACTAGTACGGGTGAGCAGTTCTTC. As protein: CATSKGTSTGEQFF.

V is TRBV15 and J is TRBJ1-2, with D possibly being TRBD1 (6 bases). Germline lookup yields CDR1 LNHNV and CDR2 YYDKDF (reference sequence). Between the trimmed V and J ends, which lost 0 bases and 6 bases, there was a span of 17 bases. The CDR3 has 16 amino acids. The chain's CDR3 is CATSRDGRHRVDGYTF. The CDR3 DNA reads TGTGCCACCAGCAGAGACGGGCGGCACAGGGTGGATGGCTACACCTTC.

The chain uses TRBV5-6 and TRBJ2-6, with 7 bases aligning to TRBD2. The CDR3 loop spans 15 amino acids. Germline loops: CDR1 SGHDT, CDR2 YYEEEE. The junction had 6 bases not matched to a gene; V was cut back by 9 bases and J by 0 bases. The CDR3 DNA reads as TGTGCCACTCAAGCGGGGCCCTCTGGGGCCAACGTCCTGACTTTC. Its translation: CATQAGPSGANVLTF. Full variable domain (remainder filled in from reference TRBV5-6 and TRBJ2-6): DAGVTQSPTHLIKTRGQQVTLRCSPKSGHDTVSWYQQALGQGPQFIFQYYEEEERQRGNFPDRFSGHQFPNYSSELNVNALLLGDSALYLCATQAGPSGANVLTFGAGSRLTVL.

This clone was seen only a few times. The gene calls are TRBV4-1 and TRBJ2-2; D is perhaps TRBD1 (5 bases). The germline V and J ends were trimmed by 5 bases and 3 bases, with 16 bases remaining between them. This CDR3 is built from 16 residues. CDR1 is MGHRA and CDR2 is YSYEKL in the germline V gene. As DNA, the CDR3 is TGCGCCAGCAGCTTTCCCAGGGCCTTGGACACCGGGGAGCTGTTTTTT. Its translation: CASSFPRALDTGELFF.

The genes are TRBV18 and TRBJ1-5; 7 bases agree with TRBD1. V was clipped by 0 bases and J by 5 bases; unmatched bases: 7. CDR3 length: 16 amino acids. Germline lookup yields CDR1 KGHSH and CDR2 LQKENI. Here the CDR3 reads CASSPPLGGQDQPQHF. CDR3 DNA: TGTGCCAGCTCACCACCGTTAGGGGGCCAAGATCAGCCCCAGCATTTT.

This chain uses TRBV15 with TRBJ2-7; the match to TRBD1 covers 7 bases. There are 14 residues in the CDR3. Germline V gene data show CDR1 as LNHNV and CDR2 as YYDKDF (reference sequence). V trimming: 1 base; J trimming: 4 bases; junction bases outside the gene matches: 4. This CDR3 is CATSRGRTGYEQYF. In DNA, the CDR3 is TGTGCCACCAGCAGAGGGCGGACAGGTTACGAGCAGTACTTC.

Only one count was recorded for this clone. The V gene is TRBV4-1, the J gene TRBJ1-2; D gene unclear. V was cut by 0 bases and J by 3 bases, with 14 bases left in between. Germline V gene lookup returns CDR1 MGHRA and CDR2 YSYEKL. CDR3 length: 16 amino acids. CDR3 bases: TGCGCCAGCAGCCAAGAACCGGCGGCCACCTACTATGGCTACACCTTC. It encodes CASSQEPAATYYGYTF.

The chain recombines TRBV30 with TRBJ1-4; TRBD1 matches at 7 bases. This CDR3 is built from 12 residues. Trimming removed 7 bases from V and 10 bases from J; junction bases left unmatched: 9. CDR1 is GTSNPN, CDR2 SVGIG, per germline (reference sequence). CDR3 in DNA: TGTGCCTTCACAGGGGTTTCAGGAAAACTGTTTTTT. It translates to CAFTGVSGKLFF.

This chain joins TRBV7-2 and TRBJ1-2, with unresolved D. This CDR3 region has 11 residues. Trimming shortened V by 5 bases and J by 4 bases, and 5 bases separated the two germline ends. CDR1 and CDR2 from the germline V gene are SGHTA and FQGNSA. CDR3 residues: CASSPSYGYTF. Written as DNA, the CDR3 is TGTGCCAGCAGCCCGAGCTATGGCTACACCTTC.

This clone was picked up a small number of times. The chain joins TRBV7-2 to TRBJ2-3; the D is unclear. CDR1 is SGHTA and CDR2 is FQGNSA in the germline V gene. V lost 1 base and J lost 7, with 15 bases in between. The CDR3 runs 15 residues. Here the CDR3 DNA reads TGTGCCAGCAGCTTAGGGCCCGGTGGTGGGCATACGCAGTATTTT. It encodes CASSLGPGGGHTQYF.

Concerning this clone: The sample has other DNA sequences that encode this CDR3 too. The V call is TRBV11-3, the J call TRBJ2-5, with TRBD2 matching over 11 bases. The CDR3 covers 14 residues. With 5 bases clipped from V and 4 bases from J, the junction kept 3 bases outside the gene matches. Germline CDR1 SGHNT, CDR2 YENEEA. CDR3 nucleotides: TGTGCCAGCAGCGCCGGACTAGCGGGAGAGACCCAGTACTTC. It translates to CASSAGLAGETQYF.

V and J are TRBV5-4 and TRBJ1-4; 8 bases fit TRBD1. The CDR3 runs to 15 residues. CDR1 is SGHNT and CDR2 is YYREEE in the germline V gene (reference sequence). The trim removed 3 bases at V and 8 bases at J, leaving 9 bases unmatched. CDR3 residues: CASSSGQEIGEKLFF. Written as DNA, the CDR3 is TGTGCCAGCAGCTCGGGACAGGAAATCGGCGAAAAACTGTTTTTT.

The rearrangement links TRBV4-2 to TRBJ1-4; 7 nucleotides agree with TRBD1. Unmatched junction bases numbered 6, after V lost 4 bases and J lost 4 bases. This CDR3 is 15 amino acids long. Germline-derived CDR1 and CDR2 are LGHNA and YNFKEQ. The CDR3 coding sequence is TGTGCCAGCAGCCCCGGGGACAGATATAATGAAAAACTGTTTTTT. Its translation: CASSPGDRYNEKLFF.